The sequence of this TCR beta chain was determined in a study of radiation and T cells in renal cell carcinoma. Findings of the study overall: Pretreatment tumor biopsies were lacking, so baseline clonotypes are unknown. In blood, top tumor clones expanded by 2 weeks, shrinking by 4.

Time point meaning: blood 4 weeks post-SBRT, at nephrectomy. The treatment is: 15 Gy SBRT to primary tumor, nephrectomy 4 weeks later. The CDR3 spans 15 residues. Trimming removed 0 bases from V and 10 bases from J, with 17 bases in between. CDR1 and CDR2 (germline): SGHAT, FQNNGV. This clone showed up just once. The antigen remains undetermined. Generated by immunoSEQ multiplex PCR, the TCRdb table keeps only in-frame clones and is missing some. The table lists some 150,000 clones, 80% to 90% of them singletons. Sequencing was performed on blood, taken from a patient whose treatment included radiotherapy and nephrectomy. The rearrangement uses TRBV11-2 and TRBJ2-3; no reliable D call. The receptor comes from a woman aged 45-60 years with renal cell carcinoma. The CDR3 DNA follows: TGTGCCAGCAGCTTAGAGACCCAGAGATCTTTGGCGCAGTATTTT. Translation: CASSLETQRSLAQYF.